The rows below give T cell receptor beta chains drawn from one sample of a study of cytomegalovirus exposure and HLA in healthy donors. The repertoire was sequenced with immunoSEQ multiplex PCR; TCRdb's copy has only in-frame clones and lacks some. The sample comprises 100,000 to 150,000 clones, 85% to 95% of which are singletons, and under 1.5% rests with the top ten. Specimen: PBMCs. The receptors derive from a woman between 18 and 30 years old in good health and CMV-seronegative. The CDR3 runs from the conserved cysteine through the conserved F or W. A D gene is named only where the DNA matches it firmly. Expanded clones get a size class; other rows say once, few or many, or leave the size out.

j_call d_call v_call clone_size cdr3_aa cdr3_nt
TRBJ2-1 . TRBV5-1 . CASSLGGAYNEQFF TGCGCCAGCAGCTTGGGCGGGGCCTACAATGAGCAGTTCTTC
TRBJ2-1 TRBD2 TRBV11-2 . CASRNKLGTSSYNEQFF TGTGCCAGCAGAAATAAACTCGGGACTAGCTCCTACAATGAGCAGTTCTTC
TRBJ1-3 . TRBV6-1 . CASSERAGGSGNTIYF TGTGCCAGCAGTGAACGGGCCGGGGGTTCCGGAAACACCATATATTTT
TRBJ1-4 TRBD1 TRBV9 once CASSSGQTYEKLFF TGTGCCAGCAGCTCGGGACAGACCTATGAAAAACTGTTTTTT
TRBJ1-1 . TRBV6-5 . CASSYGRGGNTEAFF TGTGCCAGCAGCTATGGAAGGGGAGGGAACACTGAAGCTTTCTTT
TRBJ2-5 . TRBV21-1 . CASSTTQGLAVQETQYF TGTGCCAGCAGCACAACCCAGGGACTAGCGGTTCAAGAGACCCAGTACTTC
TRBJ2-1 TRBD1 TRBV4-1 once CASSQATGDEQFF TGCGCCAGCAGCCAGGCAACAGGGGATGAGCAGTTCTTC
TRBJ2-3 TRBD2 TRBV19 . CASSILAGEGTDTQYF TGTGCCAGTAGTATATTAGCGGGAGAAGGCACAGATACGCAGTATTTT
TRBJ1-2 TRBD1 TRBV7-2 . CASSSRDRDYTF TGTGCCAGCAGCTCCCGGGACAGGGACTACACCTTC
TRBJ2-1 . TRBV5-1 . CASSLGPGQGGDEQFF TGCGCCAGCAGCTTAGGACCGGGACAAGGTGGCGATGAGCAGTTCTTC
TRBJ2-7 TRBD2 TRBV7-4 few CASSPRTSGGTYEQYF TGTGCCAGCAGCCCGCGGACTAGCGGGGGCACCTACGAGCAGTACTTC
TRBJ2-1 TRBD2 TRBV10-3 . CAINSGGRYNEQFF TGTGCCATCAACAGCGGGGGGAGATACAATGAGCAGTTCTTC
TRBJ2-4 TRBD2 TRBV4-1 . CASSSGEKPLEADIQYF TGCGCCAGCAGCAGCGGGGAAAAGCCCCTTGAAGCGGACATTCAGTACTTC
TRBJ1-5 . TRBV28 . CASSFLRSNQPQHF TGTGCCAGCAGTTTTCTACGGAGCAATCAGCCCCAGCATTTT
TRBJ2-7 . TRBV6-1 . CASSERIGGYEQYF TGTGCCAGCAGTGAAAGGATAGGAGGGTACGAGCAGTACTTC
TRBJ1-1 . TRBV6-5 . CASSYLSLSTEAFF TGTGCCAGCAGTTACCTGTCTTTGAGCACTGAAGCTTTCTTT
TRBJ2-5 TRBD2 TRBV11-2 once CASSSTGGPQYF TGTGCCAGCAGCTCCACGGGGGGGCCCCAGTACTTC
TRBJ2-3 . TRBV28 once CASSSRGSLTDTQYF TGTGCCAGCAGTTCCCGGGGTTCCCTCACAGATACGCAGTATTTT
TRBJ1-2 TRBD1 TRBV5-1 . CASSLATWGQGEYGYTF TGCGCCAGCAGCTTGGCCACTTGGGGACAGGGAGAATATGGCTACACCTTC
TRBJ2-1 TRBD2 TRBV10-2 . CASTKTSGGPEQFF TGCGCCAGTACCAAGACTAGCGGGGGGCCCGAGCAGTTCTTC
TRBJ1-1 . TRBV29-1 . CSVENPGTEAFF TGCAGCGTTGAAAACCCGGGAACTGAAGCTTTCTTT
TRBJ1-2 . TRBV15 . CATSTGLSGDYGYTF TGTGCCACCAGCACAGGACTTTCCGGGGACTATGGCTACACCTTC
TRBJ2-7 . TRBV18 . CASSPTVYEQYF TGTGCCAGCTCGCCAACAGTGTACGAGCAGTACTTC
TRBJ2-3 TRBD2 TRBV7-7 once CASSRGGAPTDTQYF TGTGCCAGCAGCCGCGGGGGGGCCCCGACAGATACGCAGTATTTT
TRBJ2-3 TRBD1 TRBV6-6 . CASSYSTGTDTQYF TGTGCCAGCAGTTACTCGACAGGGACAGATACGCAGTATTTT
TRBJ1-1 . TRBV29-1 . CSVALGGANTEAFF TGCAGCGTTGCCCTAGGGGGGGCGAACACTGAAGCTTTCTTT
TRBJ2-7 . TRBV19 once CASVDSAGEQYF TGTGCCAGCGTCGACTCCGCCGGCGAGCAGTACTTC
TRBJ1-2 . TRBV7-3 . CASSADGQGNYGYTF TGTGCCAGCAGTGCCGACGGGCAGGGGAACTATGGCTACACCTTC
TRBJ2-7 TRBD1 TRBV5-1 . CASSATGGGEQYF TGCGCCAGCTCAGCGACAGGGGGCGGCGAGCAGTACTTC
TRBJ1-4 . TRBV20-1 . CSASQGEKLFF TGCAGTGCTAGCCAGGGTGAAAAACTGTTTTTT
TRBJ1-5 . TRBV30 . CAWSVEDGQPQHF TGTGCCTGGAGTGTAGAGGATGGTCAGCCCCAGCATTTT
TRBJ2-5 . TRBV18 . CASSPQSLYQETQYF TGTGCCAGCTCACCCCAGTCCCTTTACCAAGAGACCCAGTACTTC
TRBJ2-1 . TRBV7-9 . CASSLGPTSSHEQFF TGTGCCAGCAGCTTAGGTCCTACTAGTTCCCATGAGCAGTTCTTC
TRBJ2-7 TRBD2 TRBV28 . CASSFGGTSSYEQYF TGTGCCAGCAGTTTCGGGGGGACTAGCTCCTACGAGCAGTACTTC
TRBJ2-3 TRBD2 TRBV9 . CASSPRASGRGDTQYF TGTGCCAGCAGCCCCAGGGCTAGCGGGAGAGGAGATACGCAGTATTTT
TRBJ2-3 . TRBV4-2 . CASSQDRVRAVTQYF TGTGCCAGCAGCCAAGATCGGGTCCGCGCAGTTACGCAGTATTTT
TRBJ1-1 TRBD1 TRBV7-6 . CASSLETGAAFF TGTGCCAGCAGCTTAGAGACAGGGGCTGCTTTCTTT
TRBJ1-3 . TRBV27 . CASTAAPGMGNTIYF TGTGCCAGCACCGCCGCCCCAGGGATGGGAAACACCATATATTTT